The 29 T cell receptor beta chains presented below share a single source sample, sequenced in a study of PD-1 blockade in classical Hodgkin lymphoma. Sequenced by immunoSEQ multiplex PCR; TCRdb stores in-frame clones only, minus some. The table lists some 15,000 clones, about 91% of them singletons. The time point is: newly diagnosed, previously untreated cHL patient sample. The authors enriched CD8+ T cells from thawed PBMCs via magnetic negative selection. Sequenced input: CD8+ T cells from blood. All receptors derive from a human donor with classical Hodgkin lymphoma.

The chain recombines TRBV9 with TRBJ2-1; 8 bases are a match to TRBD2. V lost 4 bases, J lost 6 bases, and 6 bases stayed unmatched. Germline V CDR1 and CDR2: SGDLS, YYNGEE. The CDR3 has 14 amino acids. The CDR3 spells CASSSSGTSNEQFF. The CDR3 DNA reads TGTGCCAGCAGCTCTAGTGGGACTAGCAATGAGCAGTTCTTC.

The chain carries TRBV6-5 and TRBJ2-5; 7 bases fit TRBD2. The J call may be incorrect, as the DNA end agrees better with TRBJ2-7. The CDR3 has 13 amino acids. Per the germline V gene, CDR1 is MNHEY and CDR2 is SVGAGI. As DNA, the CDR3 is TGTGCCAGCCTAGCGGCCTTCTCCTACGAGCAGTACTTC. Translation gives CASLAAFSYEQYF.

The V gene is TRBV7-9, the J gene TRBJ2-5; D ambiguous. V lost 3 bases and J lost 2, with 10 bases in between. There are 14 residues in the CDR3. From germline, CDR1 is SEHNR and CDR2 FQNEAQ (reference sequence). The CDR3 bases are TGTGCCAGCAGCTTTTTGGCTAGACAAGAGACCCAGTACTTC. Translating gives CASSFLARQETQYF.

In this sample, this clone turned up once. The chain couples TRBV4-1 to TRBJ2-3; 7 nucleotides agree with TRBD1. Germline CDR1 and CDR2: MGHRA and YSYEKL. The length of the CDR3 is 17 residues. After removal of 4 bases from V and 6 bases from J, the junction contained 16 bases not matched to a gene. CDR3 DNA: TGCGCCAGCAGCCTCCAACAGGGGCTACGTATGATTGATACGCAGTATTTT. This codes for CASSLQQGLRMIDTQYF.

This chain connects TRBV19 to TRBJ2-7; a possible D gene is TRBD2 (5 bases). Germline V gene data show CDR1 as LNHDA and CDR2 as SQIVND (reference sequence). The V end lost 8 bases, the J end lost 1 base, and 12 bases lay between the germline ends. The CDR3 totals 13 residues. The CDR3 here is CASLDGISYEQYF. The CDR3, as DNA: TGTGCCAGTTTGGACGGGATATCCTACGAGCAGTACTTC.

The J gene is TRBJ2-1, the V gene TRBV25-1; 14 bases match TRBD2. This CDR3 is 16 amino acids long. V gave up 3 bases and J gave up 9 bases; unmatched junction bases: 7. Germline CDR1 and CDR2: MGHDK and SYGVNS. CDR3 loop: CASSEYGLAGGSEQFF. As DNA, the CDR3 is TGTGCCAGCAGTGAGTACGGACTAGCGGGAGGATCTGAGCAGTTCTTC.

This chain connects TRBV10-3 to TRBJ2-3; no clear D gene. Germline-derived CDR1 and CDR2 are ENHRY and SYGVKD. This CDR3 spans 14 amino acids. V lost 1 base to trimming and J lost 6 bases, with 11 bases between them. CDR3 bases: TGTGCCATCAGTGAGTTACAGATTGGGGATACGCAGTATTTT. This translates into CAISELQIGDTQYF.

The chain recombines TRBV29-1 with TRBJ2-7, with TRBD1 identical over 9 bases. Losses at the gene ends were 6 bases for V and 3 bases for J; bases not matched to a gene: 6. The CDR3 consists of 13 residues. The germline gives CDR1 SQVTM, CDR2 ANQGSEA. CDR3 in DNA: TGCAGCGTGTGGACAGGGGCCGACTACGAGCAGTACTTC. Its translation: CSVWTGADYEQYF.

V and J are TRBV4-1 and TRBJ1-1; D uncertain. The V end lost 4 bases, the J end lost 1 base, and 7 bases lay between the germline ends. The CDR3 extends over 13 amino acids. Germline V gives CDR1 MGHRA, CDR2 YSYEKL. CDR3: CASSLRKNTEAFF. For the CDR3, the DNA is TGCGCCAGCAGCCTCAGGAAGAACACTGAAGCTTTCTTT.

V gene TRBV21-1 combines with J gene TRBJ2-1; the table's D call, TRBD2, was not checked against the DNA. TRBV21-1 constitutes a pseudogene. The CDR3 is 18 residues long. The CDR3 nucleotides read TGTGCCAGCAGCAAAGCCCCAGAGGCTAGCGGGAAAGCTAATGAGCAGTTCTTC. Translated, it gives CASSKAPEASGKANEQFF.

The gene calls are TRBV5-1 and TRBJ2-7; possibly TRBD2 for D (6 bases). This CDR3 contains 18 residues. V lost 0 bases, J lost 3 bases, and 22 bases lay in between. From germline, CDR1 is SGHRS and CDR2 YFSETQ. CDR3 region: CASSLAIDSGTFGYEQYF. In DNA, the CDR3 is TGCGCCAGCAGCTTGGCCATAGATAGCGGAACCTTCGGCTACGAGCAGTACTTC. Using reference TRBV5-1 and TRBJ2-7 for the parts outside the CDR3, the full variable domain is KAGVTQTPRYLIKTRGQQVTLSCSPISGHRSVSWYQQTPGQGLQFLFEYFSETQRNKGNFPGRFSGRQFSNSRSEMNVSTLELGDSALYLCASSLAIDSGTFGYEQYFGPGTRLTVT.

In this sample, this clone turned up once. The rearrangement uses TRBV4-1 and TRBJ1-1, with D uncertain. Germline loops: CDR1 MGHRA, CDR2 YSYEKL. CDR3 length: 14 residues. V shed 4 bases and J shed 2 bases, with 11 bases lying between them. The CDR3 nucleotides are TGCGCCAGCAGCCCCCCGGCGGGAAACACTGAAGCTTTCTTT. It yields the protein CASSPPAGNTEAFF.

The chain uses TRBV6-1 and TRBJ2-7; possible D gene TRBD1, 5 bases. CDR1 MNHNS and CDR2 SASEGT come from the germline V gene. This CDR3 spans 12 amino acids. The V end lost 5 bases, the J end lost 6 bases, and 11 bases lay between the germline ends. CDR3 DNA sequence: TGTGCCAGCAGTCGACAGAGAAGCGAGCAGTACTTC. Its protein product is CASSRQRSEQYF.

In DNA form, the CDR3 reads TGTGCCAGCAGTGATCAGGTGGGAAGCTCCTACAATGAGCAGTTCTTC. Residues: CASSDQVGSSYNEQFF. The chain links TRBV2 to TRBJ2-1; no clear D. V lost 3 bases, J lost 0 bases, and 12 bases lay in between. The CDR3 runs 16 residues. Germline lookup yields CDR1 SNHLY and CDR2 FYNNEI.

CDR3 bases: TGTGCCACCAGCAGAGACCGTCTAGGGAACACTGAAGCTTTCTTT. Translating it yields CATSRDRLGNTEAFF. V and J are TRBV15 and TRBJ1-1; unclear D gene. This CDR3 is 15 amino acids long. The germline CDR1 and CDR2 sequences are LNHNV and YYDKDF (reference sequence). V was pared by 0 bases and J by 1 base, with 9 bases between.

CDR3 amino acids: CASSLLGYEQYV. The CDR3 region has the DNA TGTGCCAGCAGTCTTTTGGGCTACGAGCAGTACGTC. This rearrangement joins TRBV6-6 to TRBJ2-7; D not certain. Trimming took 5 bases from V and 3 from J, leaving 8 bases between them. This CDR3 has 12 residues. Per the germline V gene, CDR1 is MNHNY and CDR2 is SVGAGI (reference sequence).

V gene TRBV4-1 combines with J gene TRBJ2-7, with 7 bases that match TRBD2. The CDR3 is made up of 13 amino acids. Losses at the gene ends were 5 bases for V and 3 bases for J; bases not matched to a gene: 4. CDR1 MGHRA and CDR2 YSYEKL come from the germline V gene. CDR3 bases: TGCGCCAGCAGCGCTAGCGGAAGCTACGAGCAGTACGTC. The encoded protein is CASSASGSYEQYV.

This sequence joins TRBV12-5 and TRBJ2-1, with 13 bases identical to TRBD2. Germline loops: CDR1 LGHNT, CDR2 FRNRAP. Trimming took 1 base from V and 9 from J; bases not matched to a gene: 3. The CDR3 is 15 amino acids. DNA for the CDR3: TGTGCTAGTGGTTTGGGACTAGCGGGAGGTCTTGAGCAGTTCTTC. Residues: CASGLGLAGGLEQFF.

The rearrangement joins TRBV4-1 to TRBJ2-7, with 7 positions matching TRBD1. CDR1 and CDR2 from the germline V gene are MGHRA and YSYEKL. The V and J ends lost 3 bases and 7 bases, in that order; junction bases with no gene match: 12. There are 15 residues in the CDR3. CDR3 amino acids: CASSQSDRGLREQYV. The CDR3 DNA reads as TGCGCCAGCAGCCAGTCAGATAGGGGGCTTCGGGAGCAGTACGTC.

The chain recombines TRBV4-2 with TRBJ2-1; maybe TRBD1 (6 bases). The CDR3 consists of 15 residues. V lost 5 bases to trimming and J lost 6 bases, with 17 bases between them. Germline assignment: CDR1 LGHNA and CDR2 YNFKEQ. CDR3 nucleotides: TGTGCCAGCAGCTCCCCAGGGCTAGGGGGCAATGAGCAGTTCTTC. It encodes CASSSPGLGGNEQFF.

The V gene is TRBV6-5, the J gene TRBJ2-1, with TRBD2 identical over 8 bases. Germline V gene lookup returns CDR1 MNHEY and CDR2 SVGAGI. V lost 4 bases and J lost 8; bases outside the gene matches: 7. The CDR3 extends over 14 amino acids. CDR3 bases: TGTGCCAGCAGTTCCACGGGGGGGTTGGATGAGCAGTTCTTC. Protein product: CASSSTGGLDEQFF.

This chain connects TRBV4-1 to TRBJ2-7, with 9 bases that match TRBD2. V was clipped by 4 bases and J by 7 bases; unmatched bases: 20. This CDR3 spans 18 amino acids. Germline CDR1 reads MGHRA; CDR2 reads YSYEKL. CDR3 residues: CASSPGTVASGDLREQYV. CDR3 coding DNA: TGCGCCAGCAGCCCTGGTACGGTAGCTAGCGGGGACCTTCGGGAGCAGTACGTC.

CDR3: CASSAALTDTQYF. As DNA, the CDR3 is TGTGCCAGCAGCGCAGCCCTCACAGATACGCAGTATTTT. The J gene is TRBJ2-3, the V gene TRBV6-5; D is undetermined. The V gene lost 6 bases and the J gene lost 2 bases, with 9 bases spanning the gap. This CDR3 has 13 residues. Germline V gene lookup returns CDR1 MNHEY and CDR2 SVGAGI.

As to this clone: The sample has other DNA sequences that encode this CDR3 too. This chain uses TRBV27 with TRBJ2-7, with 10 bases identical to TRBD2. This CDR3 comprises 14 residues. Germline lookup yields CDR1 MNHEY and CDR2 SMNVEV (reference sequence). Trimming cost V 3 bases and J 4 bases; bases outside gene matches: 3. The CDR3 DNA reads TGTGCCAGCAGTTTCGGGACTAGCGCGTACGAGCAGTACTTC. This encodes CASSFGTSAYEQYF.

The chain recombines TRBV4-1 with TRBJ2-1; TRBD2 agrees at 7 bases. The V gene end was trimmed by 0 bases and the J gene end by 8 bases; junction bases not matched to a gene: 10. CDR1 and CDR2 (germline): MGHRA, YSYEKL. This CDR3 is 16 amino acids long. Here the CDR3 reads CASSQEPGGRIDEQFF. In nucleotides, the CDR3 is TGCGCCAGCAGCCAAGAGCCCGGCGGGAGAATCGATGAGCAGTTCTTC.

In this sample, this clone turned up a few times. The chain links TRBV10-2 to TRBJ1-2; 10 bases align to TRBD1. Germline assignment: CDR1 WSHSY and CDR2 SAAADI. The CDR3 length is 14 residues. Unmatched junction bases numbered 2, after V lost 5 bases and J lost 2 bases. The CDR3 DNA reads TGCGCCAGCAGTTTGGGACAGGGGAACTATGGCTACACCTTC. It yields the protein CASSLGQGNYGYTF.

This clone was recorded once. The rearrangement links TRBV19 to TRBJ2-1; D is unclear. Germline V gene lookup returns CDR1 LNHDA and CDR2 SQIVND (reference sequence). The CDR3 has 13 residues. V lost 3 bases and J lost 5, with 8 bases in between. CDR3 region: CASSIGFHNEQFF. The CDR3 nucleotides are TGTGCCAGTAGTATTGGATTTCACAATGAGCAGTTCTTC.

This chain links TRBV6-1 with TRBJ2-4, with D tentatively TRBD1 or TRBD2 (5 bases each). Germline CDR1 is MNHNS and CDR2 is SASEGT. The V and J ends lost 0 bases and 5 bases respectively, with 17 bases between them. This CDR3 is 17 amino acids long. The CDR3, as DNA: TGTGCCAGCAGTGAAGCTGGGGACGCCCGCGCCCAAAACATTCAGTACTTC. It translates to CASSEAGDARAQNIQYF.

The chain has TRBV11-1 and TRBJ2-3, with D hard to call. Trimming removed 5 bases at V and 5 bases at J, with 11 bases between. Per germline, CDR1 SGHAT and CDR2 FQDESV (reference sequence). CDR3 size: 13 residues. The CDR3 loop reads CASSPQMQDTQYF. The CDR3 bases are TGTGCCAGCAGCCCGCAAATGCAAGATACGCAGTATTTT.